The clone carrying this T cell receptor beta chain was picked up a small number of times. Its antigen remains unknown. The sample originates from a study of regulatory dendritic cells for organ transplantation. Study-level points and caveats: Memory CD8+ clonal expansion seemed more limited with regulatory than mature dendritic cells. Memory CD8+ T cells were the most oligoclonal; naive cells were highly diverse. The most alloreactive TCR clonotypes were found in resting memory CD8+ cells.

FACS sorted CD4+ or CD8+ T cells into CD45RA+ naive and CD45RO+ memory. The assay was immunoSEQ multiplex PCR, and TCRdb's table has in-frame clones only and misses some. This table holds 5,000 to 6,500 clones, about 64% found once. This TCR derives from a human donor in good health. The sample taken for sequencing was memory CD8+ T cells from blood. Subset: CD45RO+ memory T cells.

The CDR3 DNA sequence: TGCGCCAGCAGCTTGGCAGGGGCTAACTACAATGAGCAGTTCTTC. This gives the protein CASSLAGANYNEQFF. V and J are TRBV5-1 and TRBJ2-1; D is possibly TRBD1 (6 bases). This CDR3 is built from 15 residues. The germline CDR1 and CDR2 sequences are SGHRS and YFSETQ. Trimming removed 0 bases at V and 3 bases at J, with 10 bases between.